This TCR beta chain was identified during a study of blood T cell repertoires in COVID-19. Per the original methods: Amplification of reference gene primers provided the estimated nucleated cell counts. Libraries were prepared by immunoSEQ multiplex PCR; TCRdb keeps only in-frame clonotypes and omits some of them. V and J calls plus clone size are reproduced from that table; the DNA served to infer D and trimming. The sample has fewer than 200,000 clones; 84% are singletons. The germline gives CDR1 WNHNN, CDR2 SYGVQD (reference sequence). The junction had 3 bases not matched to a gene; V was cut back by 2 bases and J by 3 bases. The CDR3 extends over 16 amino acids.

The V and J genes are TRBV10-1 and TRBJ2-1; 11 nucleotides agree with TRBD2. This clonotype was sampled from a man aged 35 to 55 who had recovered from COVID-19. Sample: peripheral blood. The CDR3 DNA follows: TGCGCCAGCAGTGAGACTAGCGGGAGTGTCTACAATGAGCAGTTCTTC. It translates to CASSETSGSVYNEQFF.